Following are 8 T cell receptor beta chains from one sample sequenced in a study of response to subunit inactivated influenza vaccine. TCRdb used MiXCR to reprocess the RT-PCR reads, holding one entry per CDR3 protein. The data contain roughly 670,000 distinct CDR3 sequences, 12% to 15% of them seen just once; the ten biggest clones take up about 7.4%. Sequenced here: PBMCs from blood, sampled 14 to 15 days before vaccination. Receptor source: a man between 45 and 60 years old who received an inactivated influenza vaccine.

CDR3 in DNA: TGTGCCAGCAGTTTTCCAGCGGCATACAATGAGCAGTTCTTC. Amino acids: CASSFPAAYNEQFF. This chain uses TRBV27 with TRBJ2-1; possibly TRBD2 for D (5 bases). Looked up from germline, CDR1 is MNHEY and CDR2 is SMNVEV (reference sequence). The CDR3 has 14 residues. Trimming shortened V by 3 bases and J by 4 bases, and 10 bases separated the two germline ends.

The J gene is TRBJ2-7, the V gene TRBV28, with D perhaps being TRBD1 or TRBD2 (5 bases each). The CDR3 extends over 13 amino acids. Per the germline V gene, CDR1 is MDHEN and CDR2 is SYDVKM. With 2 bases removed from V and 4 bases from J, the gap between germline ends came to 9 bases. The CDR3 sequence: CASSLEGIYEQYF. The CDR3 DNA is TGTGCCAGCAGTTTAGAGGGGATTTACGAGCAGTACTTC.

The chain carries TRBV5-1 and TRBJ2-3; TRBD2 matches 7 bases. CDR1 and CDR2 from the germline V gene are SGHRS and YFSETQ. The CDR3 runs 15 residues. The V segment lost 3 bases and the J segment 1 base; nucleotides outside the gene matches: 5. The CDR3 sequence is CASSSATSGTDTQYF. The CDR3 bases are TGCGCCAGCAGCTCCGCAACTAGCGGCACAGATACGCAGTATTTT.

The genes are TRBV20-1 and TRBJ2-7; 7 bases agree with TRBD1. V trimming: 3 bases; J trimming: 3 bases; junction bases outside the gene matches: 11. Per germline, CDR1 DFQATT and CDR2 SNEGSKA (reference sequence). CDR3 length: 15 residues. The CDR3 protein is CSASPLRGQNYEQYF. The CDR3 DNA is TGCAGTGCTAGCCCATTGAGGGGACAGAACTACGAGCAGTACTTC.

J is TRBJ1-2 and V is TRBV24-1; D unresolved. The V end lost 2 bases, the J end lost 8 bases, and 14 bases lay between the germline ends. This CDR3 is 14 amino acids long. Germline V lookup: CDR1 KGHDR, CDR2 SFDVKD. The chain's CDR3 is CATSDWTLTWGYTF. The CDR3 DNA is TGTGCCACCAGTGATTGGACCTTGACGTGGGGCTACACCTTC.

The chain has TRBV6-1 and TRBJ2-1, with 9 bases fitting TRBD1. CDR1 is MNHNS, CDR2 SASEGT, per germline. This CDR3 is 14 amino acids long. V gave up 9 bases and J gave up 2 bases; unmatched junction bases: 5. The CDR3: CARKYRGPYNEQFF. The CDR3 DNA reads TGTGCCAGGAAATACAGGGGGCCCTACAATGAGCAGTTCTTC.

This clonotype was counted ten times or more. The chain has TRBV6-1 and TRBJ2-2, with 10 bases that match TRBD2. V was clipped by 9 bases and J by 0 bases; unmatched bases: 4. The CDR3 is made up of 15 amino acids. Germline CDR1 reads MNHNS; CDR2 reads SASEGT. Written as DNA, the CDR3 is TGTGCCAGGATAGCGGGAGGTACGAACACCGGGGAGCTGTTTTTT. It codes for CARIAGGTNTGELFF.

This clonotype was detected a few times. The rearrangement uses TRBV5-1 and TRBJ2-1; 10 nucleotides match TRBD1. Germline loops: CDR1 SGHRS, CDR2 YFSETQ. With V trimmed by 4 bases and J by 3 bases, 4 bases remained unmatched. This CDR3 contains 15 residues. The CDR3 coding sequence is TGCGCCAGCAGCAAGGGACAGGGGTACTACAATGAGCAGTTCTTC. It encodes CASSKGQGYYNEQFF. The whole variable domain, filled in from reference TRBV5-1 and TRBJ2-1, reads KAGVTQTPRYLIKTRGQQVTLSCSPISGHRSVSWYQQTPGQGLQFLFEYFSETQRNKGNFPGRFSGRQFSNSRSEMNVSTLELGDSALYLCASSKGQGYYNEQFFGPGTRLTVL.